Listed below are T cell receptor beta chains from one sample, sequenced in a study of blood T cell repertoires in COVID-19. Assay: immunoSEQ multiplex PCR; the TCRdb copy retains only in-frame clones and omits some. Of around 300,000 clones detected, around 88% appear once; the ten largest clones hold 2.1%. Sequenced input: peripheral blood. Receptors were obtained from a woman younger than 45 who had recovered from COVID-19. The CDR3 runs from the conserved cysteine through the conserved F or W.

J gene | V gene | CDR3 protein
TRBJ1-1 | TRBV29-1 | CSVEGEVNTEAFF
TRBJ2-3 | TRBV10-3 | CAIGTSGPGSGTNTQYF
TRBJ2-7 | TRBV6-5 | CASSYSSGVEYEQYF
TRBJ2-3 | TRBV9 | CASSATTGREGTQYF
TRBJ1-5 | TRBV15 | CATSNFDREYNQPQHF
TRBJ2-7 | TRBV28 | CASKGGTEGSYEQYF
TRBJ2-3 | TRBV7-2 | CASSRYTDTQYF
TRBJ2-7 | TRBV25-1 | CASSPDNYEQYF
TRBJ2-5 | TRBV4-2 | CASSQDLLETQYF
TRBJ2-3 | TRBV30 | CAWTITGGTDTQYF
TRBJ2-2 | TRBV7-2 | CASSPDQGTRNTGELFF
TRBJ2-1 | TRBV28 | CVIGAGGGSGDEQFF
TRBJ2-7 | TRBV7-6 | CASSLEMSRTSGYEQYF
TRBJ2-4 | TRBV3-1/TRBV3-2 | CASSQDHTTGASAKNIQYF
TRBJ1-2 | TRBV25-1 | CASSEWSNSNGYTF
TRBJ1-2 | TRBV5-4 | CASSLESGPLLGGYTF
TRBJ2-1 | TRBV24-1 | CATSDFVGGGEQFF
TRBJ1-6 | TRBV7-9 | CASSSPRVNSPLHF
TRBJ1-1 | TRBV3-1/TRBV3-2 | CASSTAGLDTEAFF
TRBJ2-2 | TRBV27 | CASSLSAGELFF
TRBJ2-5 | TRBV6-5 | CASSLDREETQYF
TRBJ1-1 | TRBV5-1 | CASSFRQGASNTEAFF
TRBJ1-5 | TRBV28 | CASSFSGANQPQHF
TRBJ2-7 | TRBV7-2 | CASSLWVGSLNEQYF
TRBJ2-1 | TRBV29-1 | CSLLTFSGGYEQFF
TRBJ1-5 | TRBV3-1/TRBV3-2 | CASSQGHLQAQPQHF
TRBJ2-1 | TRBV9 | CASSAGELAAPEQFF
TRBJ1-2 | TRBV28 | CASTPTGGVNYTF
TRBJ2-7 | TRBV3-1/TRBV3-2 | CASSQGGTSGLLSEQYF
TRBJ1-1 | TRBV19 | CASSIGLSGNTEAFF
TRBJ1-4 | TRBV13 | CASEPQGANEKLFF
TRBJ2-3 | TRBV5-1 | CASSFSGASGSGTDTQYF